This T cell receptor beta chain was recorded in a study of blood T cell repertoires in COVID-19. Across the whole study: From T cells, B-cell-depleted T cells, or PBMCs came the material, which was cDNA or gDNA.

V was cut by 4 bases and J by 4 bases, with 12 bases left in between. This CDR3 spans 14 amino acids. Germline lookup yields CDR1 SGDLS and CDR2 YYNGEE. Per the study methods: Using reference gene primer amplification, nucleated cell counts were estimated. The data were produced by immunoSEQ multiplex PCR, yet TCRdb's version contains in-frame clones alone and is incomplete. Clonal size and the V and J genes are those of that table, whereas D and trimming came from the DNA. The table includes about 110,000 clones, about 85% detected once. Material for sequencing was peripheral blood. The gene calls are TRBV9 and TRBJ1-3; D unclear. This receptor was identified in a man in his fifties with acute or convalescent COVID-19. DNA of the CDR3: TGTGCCAGCAGCCCGGGAGCGGAAGGAAACACCATATATTTT. Amino acid sequence: CASSPGAEGNTIYF.